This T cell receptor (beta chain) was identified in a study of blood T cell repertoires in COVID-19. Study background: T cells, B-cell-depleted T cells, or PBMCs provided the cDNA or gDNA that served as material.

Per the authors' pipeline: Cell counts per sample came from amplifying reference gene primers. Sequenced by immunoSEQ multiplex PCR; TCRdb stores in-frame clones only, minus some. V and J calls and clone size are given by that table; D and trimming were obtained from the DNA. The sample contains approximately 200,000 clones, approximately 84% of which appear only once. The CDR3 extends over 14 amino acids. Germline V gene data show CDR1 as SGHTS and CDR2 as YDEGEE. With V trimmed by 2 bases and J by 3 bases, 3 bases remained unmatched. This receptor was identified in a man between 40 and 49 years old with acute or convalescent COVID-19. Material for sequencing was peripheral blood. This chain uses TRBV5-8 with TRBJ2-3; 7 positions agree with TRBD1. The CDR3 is CASSFLTGTDTQYF. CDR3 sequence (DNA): TGTGCCAGCAGCTTCCTGACAGGGACAGATACGCAGTATTTT.